The clone carrying this TCR beta chain occurred many times. Its antigen is not known. The authors made TCR cDNA by 5'RACE template switching, adding a universal primer site and UMIs. TCRdb itself ran the 5' RACE reads through MiXCR, one entry per CDR3 protein. The profile covers over 250,000 distinct CDR3 sequences, with about 5.2% appearing a single time and about 3.5% taken by the ten largest. The data derive from a study of T cells after yellow fever vaccination. Deletions cut 4 bases from V and 3 bases from J, with 11 bases between. This CDR3 contains 14 residues. Per the germline V gene, CDR1 is SEHNR and CDR2 is FQNEAQ (reference sequence). Study results and limitations: Researchers report a weaker secondary response that nonetheless peaked faster, day 5 versus 15. Among primary-vaccination clones, most reappeared after the booster, at roughly 96% for CD4 and around 91% for CD8.

Sequencing used CD4+ T cells sorted from PBMCs, obtained on the day of the yellow fever booster vaccination. This clonotype was sampled from a man between 18 and 29 years old who received the YFV17D yellow fever vaccine. The chain links TRBV7-9 to TRBJ2-3; D possibly uses TRBD1 or TRBD2 (6 bases each). CDR3 DNA: TGTGCCAGCAGCTCACAGGGAGGAACAGATACGCAGTATTTT. This encodes CASSSQGGTDTQYF.